This TCR beta chain comes out of a study of OX40 agonist ivuxolimab in advanced cancers. General notes on the study: Ivuxolimab was an agonistic, fully human IgG2 monoclonal antibody directed against OX40 (CD134), a costimulatory receptor. Intravenous ivuxolimab was administered to patients every 2 weeks at six dose levels: 0.01, 0.1, 0.3, 1.5, 3 and 10 mg/kg. Of the 50 to 55 dose-escalation patients, hepatocellular carcinoma was present in around 20, melanoma in around 15, renal cell carcinoma in 9 and head and neck cancer in 9. In the dose-escalation cohort, 82.7% of patients were male, and the mean age was around 60 years, with a range of about 20 to 90. Prior anti-PD-1, anti-PD-L1 or anti-CTLA-4 therapy was permitted, and checkpoint inhibitors had been received by about two fifths of dose-escalation patients. Partial responses were achieved by three dose-escalation patients, of whom one had hepatocellular carcinoma and two had cutaneous melanoma. Peripheral TCRbeta sequencing was intended to test whether TCR sequence diversity was altered and clonal T-cell expansion was caused by ivuxolimab. The monotherapy dose-escalation portion (N ≈ 50 patients) of the phase I ivuxolimab trial is reported in the paper. Results the study describes overall, beyond this receptor: In partial responders in the 0.1-3.0 mg/kg groups, normalized peripheral clonal expansion was found to be among the lowest, especially among CD8+ T cells. Which antigens the clonally expanded peripheral T cells were specific for was not determined. Low levels of normalized T-cell clonal expansion were also shown by some nonresponding patients. At doses from 0.1 to 3.0 mg/kg, clonal expansion was seen in both CD4+ and CD8+ blood T cells between baseline and week 6. After ivuxolimab, CD8+ T cells had more expanded clones than CD4+ T cells on average.

Remarks on this clone: Its recognized antigen is unknown. Base-call qualities are not available, and no considerably larger clone is one nucleotide away.

The trial excluded patients who had a history of autoimmune disease or were on systemic immunosuppression. Peripheral blood for TCR sequencing was collected from all dose cohorts at baseline, on cycle 4 day 1, and on cycle 7 day 1. The samples were taken from a phase I, first-in-human, multicenter, open-label dose-escalation trial of ivuxolimab. Adults with locally advanced or metastatic melanoma, renal cell, hepatocellular, or head and neck squamous cell carcinoma were enrolled in the trial. CD4+ and CD8+ T cells were sorted separately from peripheral blood before TCR sequencing. Taken from cysteine to phenylalanine, the CDR3 has 13 residues. The kept DNA is CDR3 alone, 39 bases in frame from the first base. Sequences SGHAT (CDR1) and FQNNGV (CDR2) are obtained from the germline V gene. Between the V and J ends, shortened by 1 base and 5 bases respectively, the junction contains 8 bases. To sequence the TCRbeta CDR3 region, genomic DNA was isolated from the sorted cells. The immunoSEQ Assay was used for sequencing of TCRbeta CDR3 regions. TCRdb's version of the immuneACCESS table is confined to in-frame rearrangements and falls short of the full clone set. An unresolved V gene accounts for under half of the shortfall where checked; the remainder is of unknown origin. The sample table records approximately 59,000 clones; approximately 80% of these occur just once. Of the sample, roughly 2% falls within the top ten clones.

The sample was CD4+ or CD8+ T cells sorted from blood, taken in a trial of the OX40 agonist ivuxolimab. The sequence was obtained from an adult with an advanced solid tumor such as melanoma, head and neck, liver or kidney cancer. In this chain, TRBV11-2 is recombined with TRBJ1-1, with no D gene named confidently. The DNA is as follows: TGTGCCAGCAGCTTAGGTCCCGGGACTGAAGCTTTCTTT. It translates to CASSLGPGTEAFF.